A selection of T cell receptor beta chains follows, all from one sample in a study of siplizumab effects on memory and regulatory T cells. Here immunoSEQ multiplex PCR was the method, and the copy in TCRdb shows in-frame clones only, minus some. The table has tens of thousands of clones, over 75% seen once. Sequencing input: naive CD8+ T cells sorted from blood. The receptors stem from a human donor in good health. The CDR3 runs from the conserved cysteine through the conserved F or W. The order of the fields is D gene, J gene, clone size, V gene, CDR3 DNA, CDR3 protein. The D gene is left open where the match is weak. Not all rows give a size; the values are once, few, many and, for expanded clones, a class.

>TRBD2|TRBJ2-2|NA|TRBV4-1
TGCGCCAGCAGCCCCCCAGGCGGACTAGCGGCAAACACCGGGGAGCTGTTTTTT
CASSPPGGLAANTGELFF
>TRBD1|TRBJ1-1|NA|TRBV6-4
TGTGCCACCAGTAATCCCGACAGGGAGGACACTGAAGCTTTCTTT
CATSNPDREDTEAFF
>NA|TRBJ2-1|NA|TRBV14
TGTGCCAGCAGGAGGTCTAGCGAGTACAATGAGCAGTTCTTC
CASRRSSEYNEQFF
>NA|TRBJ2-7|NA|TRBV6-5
TGTGCCAGCAGTCCCGGGACACACGAGCAGTACTTC
CASSPGTHEQYF
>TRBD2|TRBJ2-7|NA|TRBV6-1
TGTGCCAGCAGTGAAGCGGCTAGCGGGAGGGTTGTACGCGAGCAGTACTTC
CASSEAASGRVVREQYF
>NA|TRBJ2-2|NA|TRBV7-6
TGTGCCAGCAGCTTCCCCTCTATAATGGGGCCAAACACCGGGGAGCTGTTTTTT
CASSFPSIMGPNTGELFF
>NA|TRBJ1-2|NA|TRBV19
TGTGCCAGTAGTAGGCTGGAAGACTATGGCTACACCTTC
CASSRLEDYGYTF
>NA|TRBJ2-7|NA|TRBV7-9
TGTGCCAGCAGCGCAGCCAGGGAGATCGTCCACGAGCAGTACTTC
CASSAAREIVHEQYF
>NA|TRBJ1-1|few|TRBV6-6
TGTGCCAGCACCAAGAGGGGGGAGAACACTGAAGCTTTCTTT
CASTKRGENTEAFF
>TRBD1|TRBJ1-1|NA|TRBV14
TGTGCCAGCAGGGGACAGGGGATCCTTGTGTGGGCCACTGAAGCTTTCTTT
CASRGQGILVWATEAFF
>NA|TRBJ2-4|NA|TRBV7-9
TGTGCCAGCAGTTCCGGACTGGAAAACATTCAGTACTTC
CASSSGLENIQYF
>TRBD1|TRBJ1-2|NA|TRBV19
TGTGCCAGTAGTCCCCGGACAGGGGAACACTATGGCTACACCTTC
CASSPRTGEHYGYTF
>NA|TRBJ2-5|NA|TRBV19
TGTGCCAGTAAAGGGCGGGGACAAGAGACCCAGTACTTC
CASKGRGQETQYF
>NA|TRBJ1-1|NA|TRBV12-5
TGTGCTAGTGGTATGGCGTTGGGGGGCACTGAAGCTTTCTTT
CASGMALGGTEAFF
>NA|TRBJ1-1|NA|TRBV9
TGTGCCAGCAGCACAGGTGGAGACACTGAAGCTTTCTTT
CASSTGGDTEAFF
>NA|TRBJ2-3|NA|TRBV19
TGTGCCAGTAGTATAGCCTCCCGGTCCTGGGAAGATACGCAGTATTTT
CASSIASRSWEDTQYF
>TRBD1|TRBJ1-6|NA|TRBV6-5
TGTGCCAGCAGCCTCGGGACAGGGGGATCACCCCTCCACTTT
CASSLGTGGSPLHF
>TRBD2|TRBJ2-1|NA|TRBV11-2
TGTGCCAGCTCGATTCTAGCGGACATTTACAATGAGCAGTTCTTC
CASSILADIYNEQFF
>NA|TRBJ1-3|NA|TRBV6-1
TGTGCCAGCAGTGTGGACGGCTCTGGAAACACCATATATTTT
CASSVDGSGNTIYF
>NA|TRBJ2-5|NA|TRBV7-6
TGTGCCAGCAGCTTAGCAGGGGGAAGACTATCCCAAGAGACCCAGTACTTC
CASSLAGGRLSQETQYF
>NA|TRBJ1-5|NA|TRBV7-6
TGTGCCAGCAGCATCAGGGCGGATCAGCCCCAGCATTTT
CASSIRADQPQHF
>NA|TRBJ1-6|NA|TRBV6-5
TGTGCCAGCACCGGACCGCCAGGGGACAATTCACCCCTCCACTTT
CASTGPPGDNSPLHF
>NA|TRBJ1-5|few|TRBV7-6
TGTGCCAGCAGCTTAGCGCCAGCGGGGTCTGGCAATCAGCCCCAGCATTTT
CASSLAPAGSGNQPQHF
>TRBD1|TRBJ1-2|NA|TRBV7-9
TGTGCCAGCAGCTCGGGACAGGGGATCTATGGCTACACCTTC
CASSSGQGIYGYTF
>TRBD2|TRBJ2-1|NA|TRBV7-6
TGTGCCAGCAGCAACGGACTAGCGGGGGAGCAGTTCTTC
CASSNGLAGEQFF
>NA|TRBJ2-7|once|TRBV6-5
TGTGCCAGCAGTTACAACCGGGGCTGGGACGAGCAGTACTTC
CASSYNRGWDEQYF
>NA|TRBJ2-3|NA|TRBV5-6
TGTGCCAGCAGCGGGCTTTGGGACGCAGCCCTCACAGATACGCAGTATTTT
CASSGLWDAALTDTQYF
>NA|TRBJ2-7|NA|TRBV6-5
TGTGCCAGCTCCTATGGGGGTCACGAGCAGTACTTC
CASSYGGHEQYF
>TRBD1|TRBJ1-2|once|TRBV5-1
TGCGCCAGCAGCCCGGCTGGGACGGGACAGGGAAAAGAGGGTGGCTACACCTTC
CASSPAGTGQGKEGGYTF
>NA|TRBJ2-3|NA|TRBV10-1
TGCGCCAGCAGTGAGGAACCTACAGATACGCAGTATTTT
CASSEEPTDTQYF
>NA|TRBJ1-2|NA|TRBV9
TGTGCCAGCAGTGACGGGGGGGTTCCTATTAACTATGGCTACACCTTC
CASSDGGVPINYGYTF
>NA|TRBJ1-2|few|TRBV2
TGTGCCAGCAGTGAGGGGGGCACAGCCTATGGCTACACCTTC
CASSEGGTAYGYTF
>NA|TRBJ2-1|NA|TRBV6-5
TGTGCCAGCGGAACTTCTACGTACAATGAGCAGTTCTTC
CASGTSTYNEQFF
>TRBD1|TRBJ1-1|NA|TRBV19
TGTGCCAGTAGTTTGACAGGGGGACTGAACACTGAAGCTTTCTTT
CASSLTGGLNTEAFF
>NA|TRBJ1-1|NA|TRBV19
TGTGCCAGTATTAACAGGGAGTGGAACACTGAAGCTTTCTTT
CASINREWNTEAFF
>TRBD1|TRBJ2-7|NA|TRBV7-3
TGTGCCAGCAGTCCCGGGACAGGGCTGTACGAGCAGTACTTC
CASSPGTGLYEQYF
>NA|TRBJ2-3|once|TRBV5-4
TGTGCCAGCAGCTTGGGCGCCACTAGCACAGATACGCAGTATTTT
CASSLGATSTDTQYF
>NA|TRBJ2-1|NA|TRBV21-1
TGTGCCAGCAGCGTGCGGAGCGAAGGACTAGTTGATCGGTTCTTC
CASSVRSEGLVDRFF
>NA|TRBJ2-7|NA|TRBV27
TGTGCCAGCAGGAAAGACAGGCCGCGGACGGGCGAGCAGTACTTC
CASRKDRPRTGEQYF
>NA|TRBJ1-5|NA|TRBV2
TGTGCCAGCAGTGAAGTTTTAGGATCCCCGGTGAATCAGCCCCAGCATTTT
CASSEVLGSPVNQPQHF
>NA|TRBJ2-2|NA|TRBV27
TGTGCCAGCAGTACAGGGATTAACACCGGGGAGCTGTTTTTT
CASSTGINTGELFF
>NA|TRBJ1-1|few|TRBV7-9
TGTGCCGGCCAGCGGGCAGGGGAGACTGAAGCTTTCTTT
CAGQRAGETEAFF
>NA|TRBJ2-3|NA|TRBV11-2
TGTGCCAGCAGCTTAGATTCCCCGGGGGTAGGAAACACAGATACGCAGTATTTT
CASSLDSPGVGNTDTQYF
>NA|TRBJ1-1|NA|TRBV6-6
TGTGCCAGCAGTTACTCCCTCGCTATGAACACTGAAGCTTTCTTT
CASSYSLAMNTEAFF
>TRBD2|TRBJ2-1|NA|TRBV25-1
TGTGCCAGCAGTGCTCTAGCGGGAGGCTACAATGAGCAGTTCTTC
CASSALAGGYNEQFF
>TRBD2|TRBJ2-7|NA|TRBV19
TGTGCCAGTAGTATGGGACTAGCGGGAGCAAACGAGCAGTACTTC
CASSMGLAGANEQYF